Described below is a single T cell receptor (beta chain) sequence and its context. Its target is unknown. Assay used: immunoSEQ multiplex PCR; TCRdb lists only in-frame clones, some missing. The sample includes 250,000 to 400,000 clones, 70% to 90% of them seen just once. The V gene's germline CDR1 is LNHNV and CDR2 YYDKDF (reference sequence). The germline V and J ends were trimmed by 0 bases and 1 base, with 5 bases remaining between them. This CDR3 has 14 amino acids. It was the roughly 130-subject validation cohort, separate from the approximately 670-subject first cohort, to which the donors belonged. The data were taken from a study of cytomegalovirus exposure and HLA in healthy donors. In the study overall: A subsequent analysis stated that the roughly 130 validation repertoires were run on the same platform as the roughly 670 first-cohort repertoires.

Points from the study as a whole: Confirmation was obtained in vitro that three CMV-associated chains are specific for CMV antigens.

V usage is TRBV15 and J usage is TRBJ2-3; the D gene is possibly TRBD1 (5 bases). The sequence derives from a man in his thirties or forties in good health and CMV-seronegative. The specimen was PBMCs. CDR3 protein: CATSRDRGTDTQYF. In DNA form, the CDR3 reads TGTGCCACCAGCAGAGACAGGGGCACAGATACGCAGTATTTT.